These 19 T cell receptor beta chains were all obtained from the same sample, sequenced in a study of shared clonotypes between healthy human individuals. The repertoire was sequenced with immunoSEQ multiplex PCR; TCRdb's copy has only in-frame clones and lacks some. This sample yields millions of clones, of which 85% to 95% are seen a single time; under 0.45% belongs to the top ten. Sequenced input: naive CD4+ T cells from PBMCs. Documented subset: CD45RA+ positively selected. The source is a man aged 18 to 30 in good health. Some clones in this sample may be carry-over from other donors' samples.

This clone was seen a single time. The chain joins TRBV19 to TRBJ1-1; no reliable D call. The ends were cut back, 9 bases at V and 4 bases at J, with 15 bases in the middle. This CDR3 has 13 amino acids. Germline-derived CDR1 and CDR2 are LNHDA and SQIVND (reference sequence). This chain's CDR3 is CASLGRVATEAFF. As DNA, the CDR3 is TGTGCCAGCCTCGGGAGGGTCGCCACTGAAGCTTTCTTT.

The chain combines TRBV27 with TRBJ1-2; 10 nucleotides line up with TRBD1. Looked up from germline, CDR1 is MNHEY and CDR2 is SMNVEV (reference sequence). This CDR3 is 16 amino acids long. V gave up 4 bases and J gave up 8 bases; unmatched junction bases: 13. The CDR3 region is CASSSLRDRGSEGYTF. In nucleotides, the CDR3 is TGTGCCAGCAGTTCACTCCGGGACAGGGGATCGGAAGGCTACACCTTC.

The CDR3 sequence: CASSFLVGIEAPSSYEQYF. The CDR3 bases are TGTGCCAGCAGTTTCTTGGTCGGCATAGAGGCCCCTAGCTCCTACGAGCAGTACTTC. The chain employs TRBV28 and TRBJ2-7; no definite D call. This CDR3 region has 19 residues. The ends were cut back, 3 bases at V and 0 bases at J, with 24 bases in the middle. The germline gives CDR1 MDHEN, CDR2 SYDVKM.

The chain uses TRBV5-1 and TRBJ2-7; D unresolved. Germline lookup yields CDR1 SGHRS and CDR2 YFSETQ. The CDR3 extends over 14 amino acids. V lost 0 bases and J 2 bases, leaving 9 bases between the germline ends. The CDR3 bases are TGCGCCAGCAGCTTGGCCCTTCTTACCTACGAGCAGTACTTC. It encodes CASSLALLTYEQYF.

The rearrangement links TRBV30 to TRBJ1-2; no clear D gene. Germline lookup yields CDR1 GTSNPN and CDR2 SVGIG (reference sequence). The CDR3 loop spans 13 amino acids. Trimming stripped 1 base from V and 4 bases from J, with 10 bases between. The CDR3 region is CAWSERSPYGYTF. For the CDR3, the DNA is TGTGCCTGGAGTGAGCGCTCGCCCTATGGCTACACCTTC.

This clone was picked up a small number of times. V gene TRBV2 combines with J gene TRBJ2-7, with D uncertain. The germline CDR1 and CDR2 sequences are SNHLY and FYNNEI. Deletions cut 3 bases from V and 7 bases from J, with 7 bases between. This CDR3 has 11 amino acids. CDR3: CASSDGREQYF. The CDR3 nucleotides are TGTGCCAGCAGTGATGGGCGGGAGCAGTACTTC.

This clone was found once. This chain connects TRBV18 to TRBJ1-5; 9 bases map to TRBD1. The V gene's germline CDR1 is KGHSH and CDR2 LQKENI. The CDR3 runs 15 residues. The J segment lost 6 bases and the V segment lost 3 bases, leaving 6 bases of the junction unmatched. The CDR3 coding sequence is TGTGCCAGCTCACCCGGGACAGGGATGGTTCAGCCCCAGCATTTT. It is translated as CASSPGTGMVQPQHF. Full variable domain (rest looked up from reference TRBV18 and TRBJ1-5): NAGVMQNPRHLVRRRGQEARLRCSPMKGHSHVYWYRQLPEEGLKFMVYLQKENIIDESGMPKERFSAEFPKEGPSILRIQQVVRGDSAAYFCASSPGTGMVQPQHFGDGTRLSIL.

The rearrangement joins TRBV5-6 to TRBJ2-1; D unclear. Trimming left V 1 base short and J 0 bases short, with 8 bases between. The CDR3 is 15 amino acids. Germline loops: CDR1 SGHDT, CDR2 YYEEEE. The CDR3 DNA is TGTGCCAGCAGCTTGAGCCCGAGCTCCTACAATGAGCAGTTCTTC. Translating it yields CASSLSPSSYNEQFF.

The chain uses TRBV7-9 and TRBJ2-1; D call uncertain. The CDR3 totals 13 residues. V was pared by 5 bases and J by 7 bases, with 12 bases between. From germline, CDR1 is SEHNR and CDR2 FQNEAQ (reference sequence). The CDR3 loop is CASSPDPGNEQFF. CDR3 nucleotide sequence: TGTGCCAGCAGCCCAGACCCCGGGAATGAGCAGTTCTTC.

In this sample, this clone turned up once. This rearrangement joins TRBV7-3 to TRBJ1-2, with 8 bases aligning to TRBD1. V was clipped by 5 bases and J by 8 bases; unmatched bases: 7. This CDR3 contains 13 residues. Germline V gene sequence: CDR1 SGHTA, CDR2 FQGTGA. The CDR3 protein is CASSPDRGEGYTF. The CDR3 nucleotides read TGTGCCAGCAGCCCCGACAGGGGAGAGGGCTACACCTTC.

The V and J genes are TRBV29-1 and TRBJ2-1; D is ambiguous. The CDR3 has 16 amino acids. V was cut by 4 bases and J by 0 bases, with 16 bases left in between. Per the germline V gene, CDR1 is SQVTM and CDR2 is ANQGSEA. The chain's CDR3 is CSVGLLESYSYNEQFF. CDR3 in DNA: TGCAGCGTTGGCCTGTTGGAGTCCTACTCCTACAATGAGCAGTTCTTC.

This clone was seen a single time. The V gene is TRBV19, the J gene TRBJ1-2, with 7 bases aligning to TRBD1. V was pared by 5 bases and J by 1 base, with 10 bases of the junction left unmatched. The CDR3 is made up of 16 amino acids. Germline CDR1 is LNHDA and CDR2 is SQIVND (reference sequence). CDR3 sequence reads: CASSWRTGAFNYGYTF. CDR3 bases: TGTGCCAGTAGTTGGCGGACAGGAGCCTTTAACTATGGCTACACCTTC.

The gene calls are TRBV7-9 and TRBJ2-2, with TRBD1 matching 8 bases. Trimming took 5 bases from V and 5 from J; bases not matched to a gene: 13. CDR1 and CDR2 (germline): SEHNR, FQNEAQ (reference sequence). The CDR3 runs to 17 residues. CDR3 sequence reads: CASSLLLGTGRTGELFF. The DNA for the CDR3 is TGTGCCAGCAGCCTATTGCTCGGGACAGGAAGGACCGGGGAGCTGTTTTTT.

This rearrangement joins TRBV5-1 to TRBJ1-1, with D possibly being TRBD1 (6 bases). The CDR3 covers 11 residues. Trimming stripped 4 bases from V and 7 bases from J, with 8 bases between. Germline-derived CDR1 and CDR2 are SGHRS and YFSETQ. The CDR3: CASSQTGEAFF. Here the CDR3 DNA reads TGCGCCAGCAGCCAGACAGGTGAAGCTTTCTTT.

The chain links TRBV15 to TRBJ2-7; 8 bases are a match to TRBD1. In germline, CDR1 is LNHNV, CDR2 YYDKDF (reference sequence). The CDR3 totals 13 residues. With 8 bases clipped from V and 7 bases from J, the junction kept 10 bases outside the gene matches. The CDR3: CATSQGASREQYF. The CDR3 DNA reads as TGTGCCACCTCTCAGGGGGCGTCTAGGGAGCAGTACTTC.

The count of this clone is one. The chain carries TRBV5-1 and TRBJ2-7, with D tentatively TRBD1 or TRBD2 (5 bases each). Trimming took off 4 bases at V and 3 bases at J, with 14 bases between the two ends. Per germline, CDR1 SGHRS and CDR2 YFSETQ. CDR3 length: 14 residues. The CDR3 DNA follows: TGCGCCAGCAGCCGAGGGGAAAGAGGCTACGAGCAGTACTTC. Its protein product is CASSRGERGYEQYF.

The V call is TRBV30, the J call TRBJ2-1; 9 bases align to TRBD1. Trimming at V came to 2 bases and at J to 5 bases, leaving 7 bases not matched to a gene. There are 15 residues in the CDR3. From germline, CDR1 is GTSNPN and CDR2 SVGIG (reference sequence). The DNA of the CDR3 is TGTGCCTGGAGTATCTCCGGGACAGGGAACAATGAGCAGTTCTTC. Protein product: CAWSISGTGNNEQFF. Together with reference TRBV30 and TRBJ2-1, the CDR3 gives the full variable domain: SQTIHQWPATLVQPVGSPLSLECTVEGTSNPNLYWYRQAAGRGLQLLFYSVGIGQISSEVPQNLSASRPQDRQFILSSKKLLLSDSGFYLCAWSISGTGNNEQFFGPGTRLTVL.

CDR3 sequence: CASTPQGGELFF. In nucleotides, the CDR3 is TGTGCCAGCACCCCACAGGGCGGGGAGCTGTTTTTT. The V call is TRBV28, the J call TRBJ2-2, with D possibly TRBD1 on 6 matching bases. Germline lookup yields CDR1 MDHEN and CDR2 SYDVKM. The CDR3 is made up of 12 amino acids. V lost 7 bases and J lost 7, with 10 bases in between.

There are a few counts of this clone. This chain joins TRBV4-3 and TRBJ2-1, with D possibly being TRBD1 (6 bases). The CDR3 length is 15 residues. Germline loops: CDR1 LGHNA, CDR2 YSLEER. Between the trimmed V and J ends, which lost 2 bases and 8 bases, there was a span of 16 bases. In DNA, the CDR3 is TGCGCCAGCAGCCAAACAGGGTATCGAGTGGATGAGCAGTTCTTC. Amino acids: CASSQTGYRVDEQFF.